These 32 T cell receptor beta chains were all obtained from the same sample, sequenced in a study of beta chain features in type 1 diabetes. Reverse transcription of all isolated RNA meant that expressed TCRB transcripts were sequenced. Data came from immunoSEQ multiplex PCR; TCRdb stores just in-frame clones and leaves some out. This repertoire shows approximately 170,000 clones, roughly 9.1% found once; its top ten account for under 2.5%. The source material was central memory CD4+ T cells from blood. The receptors shown here come from a woman aged 18-35 years in good health.

This clone was recorded a few times. The chain employs TRBV6-5 and TRBJ2-7, with D perhaps matching TRBD1 (5 bases). CDR3 length: 13 amino acids. V lost 0 bases and J 7 bases, leaving 10 bases between the germline ends. Germline V lookup: CDR1 MNHEY, CDR2 SVGAGI. Here the CDR3 DNA reads TGTGCCAGCAGTTACTCGATTCAGGGTGAGCAGTACTTC. Translation: CASSYSIQGEQYF.

This clone was counted only a few times. The chain employs TRBV30 and TRBJ1-4, with D hard to call. The length of the CDR3 is 14 residues. V was cut by 4 bases and J by 4 bases, with 13 bases left in between. In germline, CDR1 is GTSNPN, CDR2 SVGIG (reference sequence). Written as DNA, the CDR3 is TGTGCCTGGAACTTCGGAGGAAATAATGAAAAACTGTTTTTT. Protein sequence: CAWNFGGNNEKLFF.

DNA of the CDR3: TGTGCCAGCAGCTCCCCTGGAGTTAACTATGGCTACACCTTC. It specifies CASSSPGVNYGYTF. The gene calls are TRBV9 and TRBJ1-2; no firm D call. Trimming cost V 4 bases and J 1 base, with 11 bases left between them. The CDR3 loop spans 14 amino acids. Per the germline V gene, CDR1 is SGDLS and CDR2 is YYNGEE. Combining the CDR3 with reference TRBV9 and TRBJ1-2 gives the whole variable domain DSGVTQTPKHLITATGQRVTLRCSPRSGDLSVYWYQQSLDQGLQFLIQYYNGEERAKGNILERFSAQQFPDLHSELNLSSLELGDSALYFCASSSPGVNYGYTFGSGTRLTVV.

The V and J genes are TRBV19 and TRBJ1-5, with a weak D call TRBD1 (6 bases). Germline V CDR1 and CDR2: LNHDA, SQIVND (reference sequence). V was cut by 6 bases and J by 0 bases, with 15 bases left in between. The CDR3 has 16 residues. CDR3: CASSSGQTYSNQPQHF. CDR3 bases: TGTGCCAGTAGCTCTGGACAGACTTATAGCAATCAGCCCCAGCATTTT.

This clone was seen ten or more times. The chain is built from TRBV29-1 and TRBJ2-1; perhaps TRBD2 as D (6 bases). Trimming pared 6 bases from V and 2 bases from J, leaving 14 bases between. Looked up from germline, CDR1 is SQVTM and CDR2 is ANQGSEA. CDR3 size: 14 residues. CDR3 DNA sequence: TGCAGCGTAATGGACGGGAGAACCTACAATGAGCAGTTCTTC. Protein: CSVMDGRTYNEQFF.

This clone was counted between two and nine times. The rearrangement joins TRBV7-2 to TRBJ1-1; D uncertain. The CDR3 consists of 15 residues. Germline CDR1 SGHTA, CDR2 FQGNSA. V lost 1 base to trimming and J lost 0 bases, with 9 bases between them. This CDR3 is CASSLGAYMNTEAFF. The DNA for the CDR3 is TGTGCCAGCAGCTTAGGTGCATACATGAACACTGAAGCTTTCTTT.

The chain joins TRBV6-5 to TRBJ1-1; D perhaps matches TRBD1 (5 bases). The germline gives CDR1 MNHEY, CDR2 SVGAGI. CDR3 size: 13 residues. Trimming stripped 7 bases from V and 2 bases from J, with 11 bases between. The CDR3, as DNA: TGTGCCAGCACCCTGGGGCCCAACACTGAAGCTTTCTTT. Protein: CASTLGPNTEAFF.

The chain is built from TRBV29-1 and TRBJ1-1; TRBD1 aligns across 8 bases. V trimming: 7 bases; J trimming: 0 bases; junction bases outside the gene matches: 7. CDR3 length equals 14 residues. Germline V CDR1 and CDR2: SQVTM, ANQGSEA. The CDR3 is CSAHRGTMNTEAFF. DNA for the CDR3: TGCAGCGCTCACAGGGGGACGATGAACACTGAAGCTTTCTTT.

V and J are TRBV7-3 and TRBJ2-3, with D tentatively TRBD1 (6 bases). Germline CDR1 is SGHTA and CDR2 is FQGTGA. The CDR3 is made up of 15 amino acids. The V end was cut by 4 bases, the J end by 0 bases, with 11 bases between. The CDR3 sequence: CASSSGVSSTDTQYF. The CDR3 DNA is TGTGCCAGCAGCTCAGGGGTCTCCAGCACAGATACGCAGTATTTT.

This chain joins TRBV30 and TRBJ2-7, with D possibly TRBD1 on 6 matching bases. V was clipped by 8 bases and J by 4 bases, with 21 bases between them. Germline V lookup: CDR1 GTSNPN, CDR2 SVGIG (reference sequence). CDR3 length equals 14 residues. The CDR3 loop is CAGDRDNLFYEQYF. The CDR3, as DNA: TGTGCCGGGGACCGGGACAACCTCTTTTACGAGCAGTACTTC.

This clone was counted a few times. The chain combines TRBV2 with TRBJ2-7; 11 bases are shared with TRBD1. Germline V lookup: CDR1 SNHLY, CDR2 FYNNEI. There are 14 residues in the CDR3. V dropped 3 bases and J dropped 6; count of bases not matched to a gene: 4. CDR3 loop: CASSEDRGLAEQYF. CDR3 DNA: TGTGCCAGCAGTGAGGACAGGGGGCTGGCCGAGCAGTACTTC.

This clone was seen a handful of times. The J gene is TRBJ1-2, the V gene TRBV15; 8 bases map to TRBD1. Trimming removed 2 bases from V and 7 bases from J; junction bases left unmatched: 9. The CDR3 length is 15 residues. The germline V gene encodes CDR1 LNHNV and CDR2 YYDKDF (reference sequence). In nucleotides, the CDR3 is TGTGCCACCAGCAGACCACGGGGCAGGGGGCTTGGCTACACCTTC. Encoded protein: CATSRPRGRGLGYTF.

There are a few counts of this clone. V is TRBV9 and J is TRBJ2-1, with 12 bases matching TRBD2. CDR3 length: 19 residues. Per germline, CDR1 SGDLS and CDR2 YYNGEE. J was trimmed by 2 bases and V by 0 bases; bases with no gene match: 9. CDR3 in DNA: TGTGCCAGCAGCGTAGAGATTACTAGCGGGGGGACAACCTACAATGAGCAGTTCTTC. Translating gives CASSVEITSGGTTYNEQFF.

This sequence joins TRBV2 and TRBJ2-2, with 11 bases identical to TRBD1. J lost 6 bases, V lost 7 bases, and 16 bases had no gene match. The CDR3 consists of 18 residues. CDR1 and CDR2 from the germline V gene are SNHLY and FYNNEI. For the CDR3, the DNA is TGTGCCAGCAAAAGACGGTTGAGGACAGGGGGCATTCCCGGGGAGCTGTTTTTT. Its protein product is CASKRRLRTGGIPGELFF.

The V and J genes are TRBV7-9 and TRBJ1-5; 9 bases are shared with TRBD1. Germline CDR1 is SEHNR and CDR2 is FQNEAQ (reference sequence). CDR3 length: 15 amino acids. The J segment lost 4 bases and the V segment lost 6 bases, leaving 7 bases of the junction unmatched. The chain's CDR3 is CASSFGTGRNQPQHF. The DNA of the CDR3 is TGTGCCAGCAGTTTTGGGACAGGGAGGAATCAGCCCCAGCATTTT. The whole variable domain, remainder taken from reference TRBV7-9 and TRBJ1-5, is DTGVSQNPRHKITKRGQNVTFRCDPISEHNRLYWYRQTLGQGPEFLTYFQNEAQLEKSRLLSDRFSAERPKGSFSTLEIQRTEQGDSAMYLCASSFGTGRNQPQHFGDGTRLSIL.

The chain employs TRBV4-2 and TRBJ2-7; tentatively, D is TRBD2 (5 bases). Germline loops: CDR1 LGHNA, CDR2 YNFKEQ. V lost 0 bases and J 3 bases, leaving 15 bases between the germline ends. CDR3 length equals 16 residues. This chain's CDR3 is CASSQEADQAIYEQYF. CDR3 coding DNA: TGTGCCAGCAGCCAAGAAGCGGATCAGGCTATCTACGAGCAGTACTTC.

The chain links TRBV7-2 to TRBJ1-5; D ambiguous. The CDR3 loop spans 17 amino acids. Trimming shortened V by 0 bases and J by 0 bases, and 12 bases separated the two germline ends. The germline CDR1 and CDR2 sequences are SGHTA and FQGNSA. The CDR3 DNA follows: TGTGCCAGCAGCTTAGCGGCTACAGCATATAGCAATCAGCCCCAGCATTTT. It codes for CASSLAATAYSNQPQHF.

The chain uses TRBV7-2 and TRBJ2-2; TRBD1 is a possible D gene (5 bases). This CDR3 region has 14 residues. V was pared by 1 base and J by 6 bases, with 9 bases between. Germline V gene data show CDR1 as SGHTA and CDR2 as FQGNSA. For the CDR3, the DNA is TGTGCCAGCAGCTTAGAGGGGTGGGCCGGGGAGCTGTTTTTT. This gives the protein CASSLEGWAGELFF.

This clone was detected only a few times. The rearrangement uses TRBV5-1 and TRBJ2-5, with a possible D match to TRBD1 (5 bases). Deletions cut 0 bases from V and 3 bases from J, with 9 bases between. This CDR3 contains 14 residues. Germline V gives CDR1 SGHRS, CDR2 YFSETQ. DNA for the CDR3: TGCGCCAGCAGCTTGGGACAGAGAGAAGAGACCCAGTACTTC. Translated, it gives CASSLGQREETQYF.

The chain uses TRBV6-5 and TRBJ2-5, with 10 nucleotides matching TRBD2. The CDR3 contains 15 residues. V was clipped by 6 bases and J by 0 bases; unmatched bases: 4. Germline CDR1 and CDR2: MNHEY and SVGAGI. CDR3 in amino acids: CASSSSGSYQETQYF. CDR3 nucleotides: TGTGCCAGCAGCTCTAGCGGGAGCTACCAAGAGACCCAGTACTTC.

This clone showed up just a few times. This chain joins TRBV7-2 and TRBJ1-4; TRBD1 is a possible D gene (5 bases). The germline V gene encodes CDR1 SGHTA and CDR2 FQGNSA. The length of the CDR3 is 16 residues. Trimming took off 5 bases at V and 7 bases at J, with 20 bases between the two ends. This CDR3 reads CASSQQLARAGEKLFF. In DNA form, the CDR3 reads TGTGCCAGCAGCCAACAACTAGCCAGGGCGGGTGAAAAACTGTTTTTT.

The chain joins TRBV5-4 to TRBJ2-3; TRBD2 agrees at 7 bases. The CDR3 is 17 amino acids. V lost 4 bases and J lost 6; bases outside the gene matches: 17. Germline loops: CDR1 SGHNT, CDR2 YYREEE (reference sequence). CDR3 residues: CASSPLGAGNDIDTQYF. The CDR3 DNA reads TGTGCCAGCAGCCCTTTGGGAGCGGGGAACGACATTGATACGCAGTATTTT.

This clone has a handful of counts. J is TRBJ2-7 and V is TRBV30; the D gene is possibly TRBD2 (5 bases). From germline, CDR1 is GTSNPN and CDR2 SVGIG (reference sequence). V lost 0 bases and J lost 3, with 9 bases in between. The CDR3 spans 13 residues. DNA for the CDR3: TGTGCCTGGAGTGTAACTCGGGGCTACGAGCAGTACTTC. Protein product: CAWSVTRGYEQYF.

This clone was counted only a few times. The V and J genes are TRBV5-6 and TRBJ1-1; unclear D gene. This CDR3 has 14 residues. In germline, CDR1 is SGHDT, CDR2 YYEEEE. Trimming removed 0 bases at V and 5 bases at J, with 11 bases between. The CDR3: CASSLVRRRTEAFF. In DNA form, the CDR3 reads TGTGCCAGCAGCTTGGTTAGGAGGAGGACTGAAGCTTTCTTT.

This clone has more than one count but fewer than ten. Written as DNA, the CDR3 is TGTGCCAGCAGCTTAGAGGTGTACTATGGCTACACCTTC. Translating gives CASSLEVYYGYTF. This rearrangement joins TRBV4-2 to TRBJ1-2; D ambiguous. The CDR3 loop spans 13 amino acids. Germline-derived CDR1 and CDR2 are LGHNA and YNFKEQ. V shed 5 bases and J shed 3 bases, with 10 bases lying between them.

This chain connects TRBV27 to TRBJ2-7, with 7 nucleotides matching TRBD2. The ends lost 6 bases at V and 3 bases at J; junction bases unmatched: 8. The length of the CDR3 is 14 residues. The germline gives CDR1 MNHEY, CDR2 SMNVEV (reference sequence). The CDR3, as DNA: TGTGCCAGCAGCCGTCGCGGGGGATTCTACGAGCAGTACTTC. It translates to CASSRRGGFYEQYF.

Only a few counts were recorded for this clone. The chain has TRBV5-1 and TRBJ1-2, with 7 bases identical to TRBD1. This CDR3 has 14 amino acids. V trimming: 4 bases; J trimming: 6 bases; junction bases outside the gene matches: 9. Per the germline V gene, CDR1 is SGHRS and CDR2 is YFSETQ. The CDR3 here is CASSQSGTEDGYTF. The CDR3 DNA follows: TGCGCCAGCAGCCAATCGGGGACAGAAGATGGCTACACCTTC.

The rearrangement links TRBV7-9 to TRBJ2-5, with 10 bases fitting TRBD2. The CDR3 is made up of 18 amino acids. With V trimmed by 5 bases and J by 3 bases, 15 bases remained unmatched. CDR1 and CDR2 (germline): SEHNR, FQNEAQ (reference sequence). The CDR3 DNA is TGTGCCAGCAGCCAGAAGGTCCGACTAGCGGGCGGAAAAGAGACCCAGTACTTC. This encodes CASSQKVRLAGGKETQYF.

This clone was counted a few times. The chain carries TRBV30 and TRBJ2-1, with D possibly matching TRBD2 (5 bases). CDR1 and CDR2 (germline): GTSNPN, SVGIG (reference sequence). V was pared by 2 bases and J by 0 bases, with 8 bases between. The CDR3 is 14 residues long. CDR3 bases: TGTGCCTGGAGTCCGGACTTCTCCTACAATGAGCAGTTCTTC. Its protein is CAWSPDFSYNEQFF.

This clone was seen a few times. V is TRBV6-5 and J is TRBJ1-2; possible D gene TRBD1, 5 bases. Per the germline V gene, CDR1 is MNHEY and CDR2 is SVGAGI. V was clipped by 5 bases and J by 2 bases, with 12 bases between them. The CDR3 length is 14 residues. Here the CDR3 reads CASSESAGNYGYTF. The CDR3 bases are TGTGCCAGCAGTGAATCCGCAGGGAACTATGGCTACACCTTC.

This clone appeared many times. The gene calls are TRBV7-2 and TRBJ2-3; D gene uncertain. Deletions cut 5 bases from V and 1 base from J, with 13 bases between. Germline values: CDR1 SGHTA, CDR2 FQGNSA. CDR3 size: 15 residues. The CDR3 nucleotides are TGTGCCAGCAGCCCTAAGGCTAGTGGCACAGATACGCAGTATTTT. Its translation is CASSPKASGTDTQYF.

The rearrangement links TRBV18 to TRBJ1-4; tentative D call: TRBD1 (5 bases). The CDR3 is made up of 13 amino acids. Per germline, CDR1 KGHSH and CDR2 LQKENI. Trimming took 9 bases from V and 7 from J, leaving 15 bases between them. The CDR3 region has the DNA TGTGCCAGTTCTCAGGGTCAGACTGAAAAACTGTTTTTT. This sequence encodes CASSQGQTEKLFF.